Listed below are T cell receptor beta chains from one sample, sequenced in a study of T cells after yellow fever vaccination. TCRdb fed the 5' RACE reads into MiXCR, producing one record per CDR3 protein. Seen here are roughly 500,000 distinct CDR3 sequences, roughly 19% observed once, and the top ten hold roughly an eighth. The sequenced sample was PBMCs, obtained 15 days after the yellow fever booster vaccination. These receptors were obtained from a man aged 30 to 39 who received the YFV17D yellow fever vaccine. Both conserved end residues are trimmed from each CDR3.

V gene	J gene	CDR3 protein
TRBV18	TRBJ2-3	ASSPPGGRSDTQY
TRBV7-9	TRBJ2-5	ASSHALAGEETQY
TRBV20-1	TRBJ2-3	SAHLPSGRKGDTQY
TRBV27	TRBJ2-5	ASSLSRTSGHKETQY
TRBV20-1	TRBJ1-2	SATMGFEAGGYT
TRBV10-3	TRBJ2-3	AISETSGTDTQY
TRBV15	TRBJ1-1	ATSRGEVNTEAF
TRBV20-1	TRBJ2-2	SAISPGGGRTEELF
TRBV5-4	TRBJ1-3	ASSLAGNTIY
TRBV5-1	TRBJ2-3	ASSSPTQDTQY
TRBV24-1	TRBJ2-1	ATSTGTGSWGEQF
TRBV10-3	TRBJ2-5	AISETGDTQETQY
TRBV6-4	TRBJ2-2	ASSYQGATNTGELF
TRBV27	TRBJ2-7	ASSDRGHEQY
TRBV7-8	TRBJ2-5	ASIRGREETQY
TRBV10-3	TRBJ2-1	AISESGLYNEQF
TRBV6-2/TRBV6-3	TRBJ2-1	ASSYSRNEQF
TRBV6-1	TRBJ1-2	ASGIGGLDYGYT
TRBV5-1	TRBJ2-3	ASSLRPGRLFDTQY
TRBV5-1	TRBJ2-2	ASSSLTSSGAGTGELF
TRBV6-1	TRBJ1-1	ASRPGQQNTEAF
TRBV7-2	TRBJ1-2	ASSLAGEGYT
TRBV13	TRBJ2-1	ASSLGWVSGTGIYNEQF
TRBV12-3/TRBV12-4	TRBJ2-1	ASSPVSSYNEQF
TRBV20-1	TRBJ2-7	SASSDRNEQY
TRBV12-5	TRBJ2-3	ASGLVGADTQY
TRBV10-3	TRBJ2-5	AISAGLETQY
TRBV6-1	TRBJ2-1	ASSKAGGNNEQF
TRBV20-1	TRBJ2-1	SAYQQGGYNEQF
TRBV3-1	TRBJ2-3	ASSQPGTKTDTQY
TRBV21-1	TRBJ2-1	ASSKIQLRIPYNEQF
TRBV5-1	TRBJ2-2	ASSLSPTESNTGELF
TRBV19	TRBJ2-7	ASSNPREQY
TRBV12-3/TRBV12-4	TRBJ1-4	ASSLSGTTNEKLF
TRBV3-1	TRBJ2-5	ASSHDPAGHQPQY
TRBV27	TRBJ1-2	ASGSGQGLPYT
TRBV7-2	TRBJ2-5	ASSLGGSTQETQY
TRBV28	TRBJ2-3	ASSSPELGTASTDTQY
TRBV20-1	TRBJ2-4	SGAERAKNIQY
TRBV20-1	TRBJ2-5	SARSSGETQY